This T cell receptor beta chain was found in a study of blood T cell repertoires in COVID-19. For the study at large: Acute and convalescent COVID-19 samples came from the United States, Italy and Spain. The analysed material was cDNA or gDNA that came from T cells, B-cell-depleted T cells, or PBMCs.

Clinical history reported by participants formed the basis on which cohorts were assigned. Source study methods: For nucleated cells, counts were estimated from reference gene primer amplification. The protocol was immunoSEQ multiplex PCR, while the TCRdb copy is restricted to in-frame clones and leaves out a portion. That table furnishes V, J and clone size, whereas the DNA furnished D and trimming. The sample includes 250,000 to 400,000 clones, approximately 87% of them seen just once. Trimming shortened V by 5 bases and J by 0 bases, and 11 bases separated the two germline ends. Germline CDR1 reads LNHDA; CDR2 reads SQIVND (reference sequence). CDR3 size: 15 residues.

The source is a woman in her thirties who had recovered from COVID-19. The V and J genes are TRBV19 and TRBJ1-3; weak D call: TRBD1 (6 bases). The sequencing input was PBMCs or T cells enriched from blood (not recorded which). As DNA, the CDR3 is TGTGCCAGTAGTCCCCAGGGGATCTCTGGAAACACCATATATTTT. Protein: CASSPQGISGNTIYF.